The count of the clone carrying this T cell receptor beta chain is one. The junction differs from germline at one of its ends, possibly a read error. In germline, CDR1 is SGHVS, CDR2 FQNEAQ. The CDR3 runs to 14 residues. The sample comes from a study of cytomegalovirus exposure and HLA in healthy donors. Clones were read by immunoSEQ multiplex PCR, and TCRdb kept only the in-frame ones, dropping some. The repertoire includes over 85,000 clones, more than 70% of them detected once, and under 2% sits in the top ten. This chain uses TRBV7-8 with TRBJ2-7, with TRBD2 matching 8 bases. Specimen: PBMCs. The sequence was obtained from a woman aged 18-29 years in good health and CMV-seronegative. CDR3 amino acids: CASRLAGLTSEQYF. The CDR3 DNA follows: TGTGCCAGCAGGTTAGCGGGGCTTACCTCCGAGCAGTACTTC. Combining the CDR3 with reference TRBV7-8 and TRBJ2-7 gives the whole variable domain GAGVSQSPRYKVAKRGQDVALRCDPISGHVSLFWYQQALGQGPEFLTYFQNEAQLDKSGLPSDRFFAERPEGSVSTLKIQRTQQEDSAVYLCASRLAGLTSEQYFGPGTRLTVT.